The rows below give T cell receptor beta chains drawn from one sample of a study of human T cells and chemical hapten exposure. In TCRdb, the 5' RACE reads were re-called with MiXCR into one record per CDR3 protein. The sample has tens of thousands of distinct CDR3 sequences; more than 7% are singletons. All receptors come from a male donor in good health. The CDR3 runs from the conserved cysteine through the conserved F or W. Each record gives: V gene, clone size, D gene, J gene, CDR3 DNA, CDR3 protein. The D gene is left open where the match is weak. Where a row states a size, it is once, few, many or the class of an expanded clone; other rows omit it.

>TRBV12-3/TRBV12-4|.|.|TRBJ2-1
TGTGCCAGCAGGAGGGCGCAGGGGAGCTCCTACAATGAGCAGTTCTTC
CASRRAQGSSYNEQFF
>TRBV4-3|many|TRBD1|TRBJ2-1
TGCGCCAGCAGCCAGGGACAGGGCTACAATGAGCAGTTCTTC
CASSQGQGYNEQFF
>TRBV6-2/TRBV6-3|few|TRBD1|TRBJ2-2
TGTGCCAGCAGTTACTTCGGACAGGGTCGCACCGGGGAGCTGTTTTTT
CASSYFGQGRTGELFF
>TRBV12-3/TRBV12-4|.|.|TRBJ1-2
TGTGCCAGCAGTTCGGTTTCATTCGGCTACACCTTC
CASSSVSFGYTF
>TRBV20-1|.|.|TRBJ2-7
TGCAGTGCTAGACCCCCCCTAGCGCCTATATGGGAGCAGTACTTC
CSARPPLAPIWEQYF
>TRBV6-2/TRBV6-3|few|TRBD1|TRBJ2-7
TGTGCCAGCCTTCTGGGACAGGCCGTCTACGAGCAGTACTTC
CASLLGQAVYEQYF
>TRBV7-2|.|.|TRBJ2-3
TGTGCCAGCAGTTGGCGGGGAAGCACAGATACGCAGTATTTT
CASSWRGSTDTQYF
>TRBV3-1|.|TRBD2|TRBJ2-7
TGTGCCAGCAGCCAAGGAATCGGGAGGCTTCCCAGCTCCTACGAGCAGTACTTC
CASSQGIGRLPSSYEQYF
>TRBV7-6|.|.|TRBJ1-1
TGTGCCAGCAGCCTAATAGGGACTGAGAACACTGAAGCTTTCTTT
CASSLIGTENTEAFF
>TRBV27|few|.|TRBJ2-3
TGTGCCAGCAGTAAGGAGCACCGACCAGATACGCAGTATTTT
CASSKEHRPDTQYF
>TRBV20-1|few|TRBD2|TRBJ2-3
TGCAGTGCTAGAGGAGCGCGGGGGGCCACAGATACGCAGTATTTT
CSARGARGATDTQYF
>TRBV7-9|.|.|TRBJ2-2
TGTGCCAGCAGCCTAAATGATCTCAGCGCGAACACCGGGGAGCTGTTTTTT
CASSLNDLSANTGELFF
>TRBV7-9|.|.|TRBJ1-2
TGTGCCAGCAGCCCTCAGGAGGGCTATAGCTACACCTTC
CASSPQEGYSYTF
>TRBV5-5|many|.|TRBJ2-1
TGTGCCAGCAGCTTGGCCGGTGGATTCTTTAATGAGCAGTTCTTC
CASSLAGGFFNEQFF
>TRBV9|.|TRBD1|TRBJ1-5
TGTGCCAGCAGCGTAGGACAGGGGGCTAGTCAGCCCCAGCATTTT
CASSVGQGASQPQHF
>TRBV2|many|.|TRBJ2-3
TGTGCCAGCACCTCGATGGGGGGCACCACAGATACGCAGTATTTT
CASTSMGGTTDTQYF
>TRBV27|many|.|TRBJ1-5
TGTGCCAGCAGTTTAGTCGGTGAGCCCCAGCATTTT
CASSLVGEPQHF
>TRBV27|.|TRBD2|TRBJ2-1
TGTGCCAGCAGTTTCGGACTAGCGGCGGCTGAGCAGTTCTTC
CASSFGLAAAEQFF
>TRBV6-2/TRBV6-3|few|TRBD2|TRBJ2-2
TGTGCCAGCAGATCCTTCGGACTAGCGGGGGGATCGAACACCGGGGAGCTGTTTTTT
CASRSFGLAGGSNTGELFF
>TRBV5-4|many|TRBD1|TRBJ2-1
TGTGCCAGCAGGACGACAGGGGGCCTCAATGAGCAGTTCTTC
CASRTTGGLNEQFF
>TRBV6-2/TRBV6-3|many|.|TRBJ2-7
TGTGCCAGCAGTTACGCCCACGAGCAGTACTTC
CASSYAHEQYF
>TRBV11-2|many|.|TRBJ1-6
TGTGCCAGCAGCTTAGTTGCCAGGGTGGGTTCACCCCTCCACTTT
CASSLVARVGSPLHF
>TRBV19|.|.|TRBJ2-2
TGTGCCAGTAGGATCACAACCGGGGAGCTGTTTTTT
CASRITTGELFF
>TRBV6-2/TRBV6-3|few|.|TRBJ1-6
TGTGCCAGCAGTTTCGACTCCTCCGGTTCACCCCTCCACTTT
CASSFDSSGSPLHF
>TRBV3-1|.|.|TRBJ2-1
TGTGCCAGCAGCCCCCCCTCGAGTCAACCCTCCTACAATGAGCAGTTCTTC
CASSPPSSQPSYNEQFF
>TRBV5-6|.|.|TRBJ2-6
TGTGCCAGCAGCTTGAGAGGCTCTGGGGCCGACGTCCTGACTTTC
CASSLRGSGADVLTF
>TRBV29-1|few|.|TRBJ1-2
TGCAGCGTTGACAGCAACTATGGCTACACCTTC
CSVDSNYGYTF
>TRBV5-1|.|TRBD2|TRBJ2-1
TGCGCCAGTCGCCCTAGCGGGGCTAAATTCTCCTACAATGAGCAGTTCTTC
CASRPSGAKFSYNEQFF
>TRBV6-6|many|TRBD1|TRBJ1-2
TGTGCCAGCAGTTACTCGACAGGGGGAAACTATGGCTACACCTTC
CASSYSTGGNYGYTF
>TRBV27|many|.|TRBJ2-7
TGTGCCAGCAGTTCCGGGGCTTTTATCTACGAGCAGTACTTC
CASSSGAFIYEQYF
>TRBV9|many|TRBD2|TRBJ2-1
TGTGCCAGCAGCCCATTTGCGGGAGCGGCCTACAATGAGCAGTTCTTC
CASSPFAGAAYNEQFF
>TRBV14|.|TRBD2|TRBJ2-7
TGTGCCAGCAGCCAAGTCGGTAGCGGGAGCCCCTACGAGCAGTACTTC
CASSQVGSGSPYEQYF
>TRBV4-2|few|.|TRBJ2-1
TGTGCCAGCAGCCAAGGGCCAGAGCAGTTCTTC
CASSQGPEQFF
>TRBV5-1|few|TRBD1|TRBJ1-4
TGCGCCAGCAGCTTGTTCCAGGGGGCACCTAATGAAAAACTGTTTTTT
CASSLFQGAPNEKLFF
>TRBV20-1|few|.|TRBJ1-1
TGCAGTGCTACGGACGGAGTGAACACTGAAGCTTTCTTT
CSATDGVNTEAFF
>TRBV12-3/TRBV12-4|.|TRBD2|TRBJ2-1
TGTGCCAGCAGACCCGGGACTAGCTTATACAATGAGCAGTTCTTC
CASRPGTSLYNEQFF
>TRBV19|few|.|TRBJ1-2
TGTGCCAGTAGTATAGATCGGGGCAGCCTCTATGGCTACACCTTC
CASSIDRGSLYGYTF
>TRBV7-2|many|TRBD1|TRBJ2-5
TGTGCCAGCAGCACGGGACAGGTCCAAGAGACCCAGTACTTC
CASSTGQVQETQYF
>TRBV12-3/TRBV12-4|many|.|TRBJ1-5
TGTGCCAGCAGTCTGGACGCGGGCAATCAGCCCCAGCATTTT
CASSLDAGNQPQHF
>TRBV27|.|TRBD1|TRBJ1-5
TGTGCCAGCAGTCCAAGACAGGGCGCAAGCAATCAGCCCCAGCATTTT
CASSPRQGASNQPQHF
>TRBV20-1|many|.|TRBJ2-5
TGCAGTGCTAGAGATCGCGGTCAAGAGACCCAGTACTTC
CSARDRGQETQYF
>TRBV7-9|few|TRBD2|TRBJ2-1
TGTGCCAGCAGCCGGGGGACTAGCGGGGGGTCCCCCTACAATGAGCAGTTCTTC
CASSRGTSGGSPYNEQFF
>TRBV11-2|many|.|TRBJ1-6
TGTGCCAGCAGCTTAGGTGGGAGAGTTAATTCACCCCTCCACTTT
CASSLGGRVNSPLHF
>TRBV15|many|.|TRBJ1-1
TGTGCCACCAGCAGTGGGCCGAGCTCGAACACTGAAGCTTTCTTT
CATSSGPSSNTEAFF
>TRBV5-1|.|TRBD2|TRBJ2-7
TGCGCCAGCAGCTTGGTTACGGGAGGGAACGAGCAGTACTTC
CASSLVTGGNEQYF
>TRBV6-1|.|.|TRBJ1-5
TGTGCCAGCAGTGGTCAGGGGCGCAATCAGCCCCAGCATTTT
CASSGQGRNQPQHF
>TRBV7-2|few|.|TRBJ2-2
TGTGCCAGCAGCTCTCCCAGGGGGGGGGCCGGCACCGGGGAGCTGTTTTTT
CASSSPRGGAGTGELFF